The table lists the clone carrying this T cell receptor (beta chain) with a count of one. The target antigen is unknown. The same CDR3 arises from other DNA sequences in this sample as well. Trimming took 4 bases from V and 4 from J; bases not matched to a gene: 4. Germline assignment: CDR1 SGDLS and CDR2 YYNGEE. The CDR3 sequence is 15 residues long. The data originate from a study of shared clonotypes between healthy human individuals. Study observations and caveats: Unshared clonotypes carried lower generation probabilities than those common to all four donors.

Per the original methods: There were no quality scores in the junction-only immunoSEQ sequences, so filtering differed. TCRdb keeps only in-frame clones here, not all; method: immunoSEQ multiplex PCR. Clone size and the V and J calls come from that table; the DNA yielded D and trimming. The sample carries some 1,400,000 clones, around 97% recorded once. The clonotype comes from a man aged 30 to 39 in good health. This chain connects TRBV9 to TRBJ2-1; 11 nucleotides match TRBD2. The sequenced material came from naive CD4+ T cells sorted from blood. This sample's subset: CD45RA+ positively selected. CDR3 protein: CASSPLAGGYNEQFF. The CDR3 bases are TGTGCCAGCAGCCCCCTAGCGGGGGGATACAATGAGCAGTTCTTC.